Sequencing of this T cell receptor (beta chain) was carried out in a study of a mutant IDH1 vaccine in newly diagnosed glioma. Time point denoted: baseline, week 1 (first vaccination visit). Treatment noted: pre-vaccination baseline after standard-of-care therapy. Assay: immunoSEQ multiplex PCR; the TCRdb copy retains only in-frame clones and omits some. The sample consists of about 92,000 clones, about four fifths of them appearing once. Trimming cost V 5 bases and J 1 base, with 9 bases left between them. From germline, CDR1 is MNHEY and CDR2 SVGAGI. The CDR3 has 14 residues. This clonotype was sampled from a woman in her forties or fifties with glioma. Sequencing used PBMCs, obtained from a glioma patient treated with radiotherapy, temozolomide or both. This chain connects TRBV6-5 to TRBJ2-1, with a possible D match to TRBD1 (6 bases). CDR3 in amino acids: CASSRQVSYNEQFF. CDR3 bases: TGTGCCAGCAGTAGACAGGTTTCCTACAATGAGCAGTTCTTC.